This T cell receptor beta chain was found in a study of early T cells in non-severe SARS-CoV-2 infection. Looking at the study overall: The study sequenced bulk RNA from unsorted whole blood, with chains unpaired.

Concerning this clonotype itself: The antigen remains undetermined.

Study conclusions and caveats: A preference for anti-spike CD8 responses marked VDJdb matching, which missed private and CD4 specificities.

Individually, cDNA molecules had unique molecular identifiers attached to them. TCRdb itself ran the 5' RACE reads through MiXCR, one entry per CDR3 protein. This table has roughly 60,000 distinct CDR3 sequences, approximately 11% appearing once. Sample: whole blood, taken at baseline. The source is an adult who was a healthcare worker with PCR-confirmed SARS-CoV-2 infection or an uninfected control (not recorded which).

The CDR3 here is CASSLAPGRGGYNEQFF. The CDR3 bases are TGTGCCAGCAGTTTAGCGCCCGGGCGGGGGGGTTACAATGAGCAGTTCTTC. The chain couples TRBV12-3 or TRBV12-4 to TRBJ2-1; 9 bases are shared with TRBD2. The V gene end was trimmed by 0 bases and the J gene end by 4 bases; junction bases not matched to a gene: 7. The CDR3 is 17 residues long.